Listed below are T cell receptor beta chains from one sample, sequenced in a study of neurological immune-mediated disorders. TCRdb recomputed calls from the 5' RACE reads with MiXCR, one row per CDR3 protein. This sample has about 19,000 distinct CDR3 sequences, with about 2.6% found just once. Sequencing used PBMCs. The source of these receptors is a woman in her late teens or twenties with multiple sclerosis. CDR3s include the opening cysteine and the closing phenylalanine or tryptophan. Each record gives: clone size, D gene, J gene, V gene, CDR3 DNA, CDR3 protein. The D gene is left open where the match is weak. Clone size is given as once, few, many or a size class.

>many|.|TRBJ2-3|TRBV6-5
TGTGCCAGCAGTTTTGGGGGCGCTCGGGATACGCAGTATTTT
CASSFGGARDTQYF
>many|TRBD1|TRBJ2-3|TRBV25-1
TGTGCCAGCTCTAAAGGGACAGGGGGGACAGATACGCAGTATTTT
CASSKGTGGTDTQYF
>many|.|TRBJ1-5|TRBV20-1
TGCAGTGCTAGAGTTCCCGGAGATCAGCCCCAGCATTTT
CSARVPGDQPQHF
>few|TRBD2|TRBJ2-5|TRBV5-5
TGTGCCAGCAACGGACTAGCGGGAGAGACGGCCCAAGAGACCCAGTACTTC
CASNGLAGETAQETQYF
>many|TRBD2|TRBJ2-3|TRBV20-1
TGCAGTGCCGACGGATGGCGGGGGGCCGGAGATACGCAGTATTTT
CSADGWRGAGDTQYF
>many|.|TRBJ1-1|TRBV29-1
TGCAGCGTTGATTTCTTAGCTAACACTGAAGCTTTCTTT
CSVDFLANTEAFF
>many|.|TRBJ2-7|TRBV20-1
TGCAGTGCTGGGGGGTCCGAACGGGAGCAGTACTTC
CSAGGSEREQYF
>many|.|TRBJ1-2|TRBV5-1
TGCGCCAGCAGCGACAACTATGGCTACACCTTC
CASSDNYGYTF
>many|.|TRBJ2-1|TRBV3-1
TGTGCCAGCAGCCCAGAGCCGGGGCGATACAATGAGCAGTTCTTC
CASSPEPGRYNEQFF
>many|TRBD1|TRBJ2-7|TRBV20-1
TGCAGTGCTACCACGGACAGGGGGCTATACGAGCAGTACTTC
CSATTDRGLYEQYF
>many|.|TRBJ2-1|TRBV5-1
TGCGCCAGCAGCAGTACGGGAACCGACTACAATGAGCAGTTCTTC
CASSSTGTDYNEQFF
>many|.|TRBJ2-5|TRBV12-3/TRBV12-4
TGTGCCAGCAGTTACTTAGCGGAGCAAGAGACCCAGTACTTC
CASSYLAEQETQYF
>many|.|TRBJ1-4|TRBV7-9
TGTGCCAGCAGCTTAAGGGTCGTTGGGTCGGAGGGGGAAAAACTGTTTTTT
CASSLRVVGSEGEKLFF
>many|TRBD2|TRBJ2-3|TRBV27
TGTGCCAGCAGTTTCACGGGAGGGCAGGGAGATACGCAGTATTTT
CASSFTGGQGDTQYF
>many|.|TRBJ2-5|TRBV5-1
TGCGCCAGCAGTCCGGAGGTCGAGACCCAGTACTTC
CASSPEVETQYF
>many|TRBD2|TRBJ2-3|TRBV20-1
TGCAGTGCTAGAGAAAGAAGCGGGAGTTATACGCAGTATTTT
CSARERSGSYTQYF
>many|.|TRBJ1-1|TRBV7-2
TGTGCCAGCAGCTCCTACACTGAAGCTTTCTTT
CASSSYTEAFF
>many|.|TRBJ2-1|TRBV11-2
TGTGCCAGCAGCTCGGGACTTACCGGCAACTACAATGAGCAGTTCTTC
CASSSGLTGNYNEQFF